The source of this T cell receptor beta chain is a study of cytomegalovirus exposure and HLA in healthy donors. PCR employed 60 Vbeta and 13 Jbeta primers. Using immunoSEQ multiplex PCR, the repertoire was profiled, and TCRdb retains in-frame clones only, with some absent. The sample holds 100,000 to 150,000 clones. Trimming took 6 bases from V and 3 from J, leaving 8 bases between them. CDR3 length equals 12 residues. Per germline, CDR1 SEHNR and CDR2 FQNEAQ (reference sequence). Sequenced material: PBMCs. V gene TRBV7-9 combines with J gene TRBJ1-2; TRBD1 might be the D (5 bases). This receptor was taken from a woman in her 40s in good health and CMV-seronegative. CDR3 region: CASSRDYYGYTF. The DNA for the CDR3 is TGTGCCAGCAGTCGGGACTACTATGGCTACACCTTC.